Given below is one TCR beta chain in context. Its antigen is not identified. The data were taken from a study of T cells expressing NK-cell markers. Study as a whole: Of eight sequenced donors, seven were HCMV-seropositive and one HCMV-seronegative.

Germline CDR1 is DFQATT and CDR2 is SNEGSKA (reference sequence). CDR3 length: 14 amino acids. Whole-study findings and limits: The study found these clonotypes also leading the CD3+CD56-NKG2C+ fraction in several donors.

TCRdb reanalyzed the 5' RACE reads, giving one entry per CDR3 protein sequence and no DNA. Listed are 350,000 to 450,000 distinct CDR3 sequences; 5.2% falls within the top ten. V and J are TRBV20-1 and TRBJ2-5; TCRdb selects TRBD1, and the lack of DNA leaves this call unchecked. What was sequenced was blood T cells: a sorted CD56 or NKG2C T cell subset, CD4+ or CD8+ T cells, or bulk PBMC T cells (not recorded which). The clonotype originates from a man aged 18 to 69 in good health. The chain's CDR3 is CSTHRTPKGETQYF.